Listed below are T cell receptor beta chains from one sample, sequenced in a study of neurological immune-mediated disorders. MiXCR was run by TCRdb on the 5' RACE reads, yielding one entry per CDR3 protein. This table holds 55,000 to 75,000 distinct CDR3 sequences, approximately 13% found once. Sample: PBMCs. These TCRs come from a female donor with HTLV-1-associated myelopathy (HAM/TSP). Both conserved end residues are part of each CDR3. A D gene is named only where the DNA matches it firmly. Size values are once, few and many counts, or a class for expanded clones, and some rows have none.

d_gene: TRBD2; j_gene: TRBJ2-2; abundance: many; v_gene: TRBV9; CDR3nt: TGTGCCAGCACTAAAGGCGGACTAGTTGGGGAGCTGTTTTTT; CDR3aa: CASTKGGLVGELFF
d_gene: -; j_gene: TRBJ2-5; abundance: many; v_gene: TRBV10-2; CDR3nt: TGCGCCAGCAGTGTAGGGTTGGAGCTCGTTCAAGAGACCCAGTACTTC; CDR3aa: CASSVGLELVQETQYF
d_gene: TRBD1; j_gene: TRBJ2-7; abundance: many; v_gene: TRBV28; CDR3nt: TGTGCCAGCAGGAGACAGGGGGCCTCATGGGAGCAGTACTTC; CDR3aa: CASRRQGASWEQYF
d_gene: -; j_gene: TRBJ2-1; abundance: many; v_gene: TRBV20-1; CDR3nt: TGCAGTGCTGATCCTAGAATGAGCAATGAGCAGTTCTTC; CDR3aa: CSADPRMSNEQFF
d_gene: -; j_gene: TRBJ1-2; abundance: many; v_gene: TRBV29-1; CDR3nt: TGCAGCGTTGAAATAGTGGGGGCGGAAGCCTATGGCTACACCTTC; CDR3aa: CSVEIVGAEAYGYTF
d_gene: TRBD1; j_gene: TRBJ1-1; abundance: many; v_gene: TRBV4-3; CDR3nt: TGCGCCAGCAGTTCGGGACAGGTGGGGGTGAACACTGAAGCTTTCTTT; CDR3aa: CASSSGQVGVNTEAFF
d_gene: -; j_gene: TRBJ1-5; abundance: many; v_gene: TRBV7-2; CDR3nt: TGTGCCAGCAGTACCAACCCGGGACGGGGGCCCCAGCATTTT; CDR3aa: CASSTNPGRGPQHF
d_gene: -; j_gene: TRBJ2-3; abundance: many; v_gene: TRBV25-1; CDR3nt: TGTGCCAGCAGTGACGACGTTTACTATTCCACAGATACGCAGTATTTT; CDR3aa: CASSDDVYYSTDTQYF
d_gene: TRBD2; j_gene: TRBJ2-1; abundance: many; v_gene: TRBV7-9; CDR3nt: TGTGCCAGCAGCCCTAGCGGCGGGGGGGATGAGCAGTTCTTC; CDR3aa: CASSPSGGGDEQFF
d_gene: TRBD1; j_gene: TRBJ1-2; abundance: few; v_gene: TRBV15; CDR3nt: TGTGCCATTTGGGGCGGGACAGCCCCGAACTATGGCTACACCTTC; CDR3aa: CAIWGGTAPNYGYTF
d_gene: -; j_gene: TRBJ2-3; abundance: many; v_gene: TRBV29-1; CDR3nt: TGCAGCGTTGTTCGGCGACGTGGGGCAGATACGCAGTATTTT; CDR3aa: CSVVRRRGADTQYF
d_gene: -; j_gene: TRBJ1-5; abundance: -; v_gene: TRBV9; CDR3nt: -; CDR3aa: CASSREGGREQFFGPGGNQPQHF
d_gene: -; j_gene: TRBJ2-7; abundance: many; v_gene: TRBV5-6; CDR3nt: TGTGCCAGCAGCTTGGTCCAGCAAAACTACGAGCAGTACTTC; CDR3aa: CASSLVQQNYEQYF
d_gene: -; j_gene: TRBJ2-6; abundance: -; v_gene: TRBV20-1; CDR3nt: TGCAGTGCTCTACAGGGTTCCGGGGCCAACGTCCTGACTTTC; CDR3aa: CSALQGSGANVLTF
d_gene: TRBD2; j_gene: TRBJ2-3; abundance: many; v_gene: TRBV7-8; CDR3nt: TGTGCCAGCAGCTTAGGTGGGGGGGGCACAGATACGCAGTATTTT; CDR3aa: CASSLGGGGTDTQYF
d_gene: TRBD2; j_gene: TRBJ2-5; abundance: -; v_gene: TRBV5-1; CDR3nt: TGCGCCAGCCGATCTACCGGGGGGAGAGGAGAGACCCAGTACTTC; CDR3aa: CASRSTGGRGETQYF
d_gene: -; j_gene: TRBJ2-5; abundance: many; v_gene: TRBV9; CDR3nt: TGTGCCAGCAGCCCGACCCTTCTGGGGACCCAGTACTTC; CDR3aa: CASSPTLLGTQYF